These T cell receptor beta chains were read from a single sample in a study of shared clonotypes between healthy human individuals. The assay was immunoSEQ multiplex PCR, and TCRdb's table has in-frame clones only and misses some. The profile shows more than 450,000 clones, approximately 79% of them singletons. Sequenced: PBMCs. These receptors were collected from a woman aged 40 to 50 in good health. Some clones in this sample may be carry-over from other donors' samples. CDR3s leave out the opening cysteine and the closing phenylalanine or tryptophan.

J	V	length	CDR3
TRBJ2-3	TRBV7-9	15	ASSLGVTREGADTQY
TRBJ2-7	TRBV18	12	ASSPVRDSYEQY
TRBJ1-1	TRBV21-1	13	ASSTPTEPNTEAF
TRBJ1-2	TRBV27	12	ASSRDVLNYGYT
TRBJ1-2	TRBV4-3	13	ASSQGTGTGYGYT
TRBJ2-7	TRBV19	12	ASSIPGLALEQY
TRBJ2-5	TRBV29-1	13	SVEDPQGAGETQY
TRBJ2-2	TRBV10-3	13	AISEDRGNTGELF
TRBJ2-7	TRBV5-1	11	ASSLLYSYEQY
TRBJ2-2	TRBV6-5	11	ASRPRLTGELF
TRBJ2-7	TRBV15	14	ATSRDPGLGNYEQY
TRBJ1-5	TRBV15	13	ATSRDLTGNQPQH
TRBJ2-1	TRBV4-1	14	ASSQDWASAYNEQF
TRBJ1-5	TRBV10-3	12	AISAGHEYQPQH
TRBJ2-2	TRBV7-9	13	ASSLPGADTGELF
TRBJ2-7	TRBV2	13	ASSGATGAGNEQY
TRBJ2-5	TRBV5-1	13	ASSWRGGAGETQY
TRBJ2-1	TRBV13	13	ASSLGVRTYNEQF
TRBJ2-7	TRBV6-4	11	ASSEDFGYEQY
TRBJ1-2	TRBV7-6	11	ASSSNGDRPLT
TRBJ2-7	TRBV28	11	ASSGLDSYEQY
TRBJ2-7	TRBV18	12	ASSPPETIYEQY
TRBJ1-1	TRBV9	12	ASSVVTQNTEAF
TRBJ2-5	TRBV7-6	11	ASSPGFRETQY
TRBJ2-4	TRBV5-4	13	ASSLGITAKNIQY
TRBJ1-2	TRBV4-2	14	ASSQESRGQGFGYT
TRBJ2-1	TRBV28	14	ASSPAGTSGDNEQF
TRBJ2-7	TRBV19	11	ASRLQGANEQY
TRBJ1-5	TRBV28	15	ASTVSFLRPRNQPQH
TRBJ2-2	TRBV5-1	17	ASSFAPGLAGGTVGELF
TRBJ2-3	TRBV4-2	12	ASSPSGSTDTQY
TRBJ1-5	TRBV7-8	11	ASSFQVNQPQH
TRBJ2-1	TRBV28	10	ASRPSYNEQF
TRBJ1-1	TRBV7-9	12	ASSFSGAVTEAF
TRBJ2-5	TRBV10-3	13	AISEWDSGAETQY
TRBJ2-3	TRBV7-9	12	ASSIPTGPDTQY
TRBJ1-6	TRBV6-5	10	ASGGINSPLH
TRBJ2-7	TRBV5-1	13	ASSPTSGSSYEQY
TRBJ2-1	TRBV11-1	12	ASSSWLAGAVQF
TRBJ2-3	TRBV27	8	ATPTDTQY
TRBJ2-7	TRBV7-2	13	ASSRTTGVLYEQY
TRBJ2-1	TRBV6-4	15	ASSVLAGEHSYNEQF
TRBJ2-7	TRBV2	15	ASSGGTSGITSGEQY
TRBJ2-4	TRBV7-2	14	ASSLGGASLVGIQY
TRBJ1-2	TRBV4-1	13	ASSQAQGSLDGYT
TRBJ1-5	TRBV30	13	AWSLGGEMGQPQH
TRBJ2-5	TRBV5-6	13	ASSLTGGGQETQY
TRBJ2-2	TRBV2	15	ASSRSSRTPNTGELF
TRBJ2-5	TRBV29-1	13	SVGGAEWQETAQY
TRBJ2-2	TRBV5-6	14	ASSFGDNANTGELF